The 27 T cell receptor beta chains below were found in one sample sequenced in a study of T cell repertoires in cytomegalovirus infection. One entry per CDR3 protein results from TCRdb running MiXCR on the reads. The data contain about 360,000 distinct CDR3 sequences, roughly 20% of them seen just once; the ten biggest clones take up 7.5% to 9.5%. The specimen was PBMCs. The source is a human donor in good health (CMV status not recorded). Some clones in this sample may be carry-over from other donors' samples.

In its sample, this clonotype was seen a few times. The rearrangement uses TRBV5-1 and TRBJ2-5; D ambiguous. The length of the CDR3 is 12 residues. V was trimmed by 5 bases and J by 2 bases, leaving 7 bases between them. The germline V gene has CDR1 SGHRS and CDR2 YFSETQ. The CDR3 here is CASRRQQETQYF. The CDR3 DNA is TGCGCCAGCAGACGACAACAAGAGACCCAGTACTTC.

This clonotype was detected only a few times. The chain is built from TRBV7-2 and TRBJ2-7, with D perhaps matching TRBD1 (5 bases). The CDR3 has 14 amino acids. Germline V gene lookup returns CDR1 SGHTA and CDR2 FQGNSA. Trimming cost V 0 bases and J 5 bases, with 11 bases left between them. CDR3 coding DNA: TGTGCCAGCAGCTTAGCACCAAGGGGCAACGAGCAGTACTTC. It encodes CASSLAPRGNEQYF.

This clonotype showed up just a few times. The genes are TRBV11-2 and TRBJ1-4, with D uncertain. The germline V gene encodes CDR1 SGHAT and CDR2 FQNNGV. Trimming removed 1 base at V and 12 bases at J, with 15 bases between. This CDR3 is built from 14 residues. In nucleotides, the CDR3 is TGTGCCAGCAGCTTAGTAGGCGGCCCATCAGAACTGTTTTTT. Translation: CASSLVGGPSELFF.

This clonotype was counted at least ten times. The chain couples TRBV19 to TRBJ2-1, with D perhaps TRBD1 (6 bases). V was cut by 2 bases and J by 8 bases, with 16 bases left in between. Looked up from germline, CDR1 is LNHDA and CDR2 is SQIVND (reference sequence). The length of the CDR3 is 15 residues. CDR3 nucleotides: TGTGCCAGTAGTATAAGTTTCCTAGGGGGACATGAGCAGTTCTTC. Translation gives CASSISFLGGHEQFF.

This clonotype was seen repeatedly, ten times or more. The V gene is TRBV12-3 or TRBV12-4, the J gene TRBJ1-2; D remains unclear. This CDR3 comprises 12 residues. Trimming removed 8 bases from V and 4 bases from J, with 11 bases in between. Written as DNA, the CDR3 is TGTGCCAGCGGTAAATGGGCCTATGGCTACACCTTC. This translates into CASGKWAYGYTF.

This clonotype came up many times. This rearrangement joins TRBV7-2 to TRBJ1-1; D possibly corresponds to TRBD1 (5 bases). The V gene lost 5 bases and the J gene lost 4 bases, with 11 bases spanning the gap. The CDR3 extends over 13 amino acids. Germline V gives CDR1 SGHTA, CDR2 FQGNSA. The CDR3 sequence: CASSGQGSTEAFF. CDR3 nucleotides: TGTGCCAGCAGCGGCCAGGGATCCACTGAAGCTTTCTTT.

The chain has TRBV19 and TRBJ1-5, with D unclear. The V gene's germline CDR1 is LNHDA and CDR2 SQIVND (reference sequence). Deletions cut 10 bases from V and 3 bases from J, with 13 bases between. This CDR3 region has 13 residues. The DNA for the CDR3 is TGTGCCACCGATGGAGGGAACAATCAGCCCCAGCATTTT. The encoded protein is CATDGGNNQPQHF.

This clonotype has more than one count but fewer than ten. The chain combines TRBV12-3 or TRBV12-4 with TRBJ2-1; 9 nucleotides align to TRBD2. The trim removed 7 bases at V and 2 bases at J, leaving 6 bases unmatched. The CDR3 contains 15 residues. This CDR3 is CASTHSGSPYNEQFF. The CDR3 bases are TGTGCCAGCACCCATAGCGGGAGTCCCTACAATGAGCAGTTCTTC.

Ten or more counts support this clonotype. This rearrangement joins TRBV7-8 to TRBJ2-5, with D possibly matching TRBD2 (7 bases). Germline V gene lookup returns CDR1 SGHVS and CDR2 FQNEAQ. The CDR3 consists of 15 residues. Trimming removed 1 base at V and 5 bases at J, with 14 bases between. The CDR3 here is CASSLGWGGSETQYF. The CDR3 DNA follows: TGTGCCAGCAGCTTAGGTTGGGGGGGCAGCGAGACCCAGTACTTC.

CDR3 DNA: TGTGCCAGCAGCTACCGCAGGGGAGGTGAGACCCAGTACTTC. Translation gives CASSYRRGGETQYF. The chain combines TRBV11-2 with TRBJ2-5, with D perhaps TRBD1 or TRBD2 (6 bases each). The CDR3 has 14 amino acids. The germline V gene encodes CDR1 SGHAT and CDR2 FQNNGV. V lost 4 bases to trimming and J lost 5 bases, with 14 bases between them.

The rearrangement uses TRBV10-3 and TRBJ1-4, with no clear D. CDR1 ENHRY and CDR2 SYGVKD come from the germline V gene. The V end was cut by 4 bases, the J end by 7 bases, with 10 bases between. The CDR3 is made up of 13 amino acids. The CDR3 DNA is TGTGCCATCAGTGCCCCTGGGAGTGAAAAACTGTTTTTT. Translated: CAISAPGSEKLFF.

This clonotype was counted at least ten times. The CDR3: CASSLARGSNQPQHF. The CDR3 DNA reads as TGTGCCAGCAGCTTAGCCAGGGGTAGCAATCAGCCCCAGCATTTT. The chain uses TRBV7-2 and TRBJ1-5, with D perhaps TRBD1 (6 bases). Trimming removed 0 bases from V and 0 bases from J, with 6 bases in between. The CDR3 is 15 residues long. Germline CDR1 reads SGHTA; CDR2 reads FQGNSA.

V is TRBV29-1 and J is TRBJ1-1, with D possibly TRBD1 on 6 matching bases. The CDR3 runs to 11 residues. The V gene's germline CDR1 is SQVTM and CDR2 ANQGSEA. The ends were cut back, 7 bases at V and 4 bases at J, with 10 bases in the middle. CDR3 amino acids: CSGTGTTEAFF. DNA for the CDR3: TGCAGCGGTACAGGGACCACTGAAGCTTTCTTT. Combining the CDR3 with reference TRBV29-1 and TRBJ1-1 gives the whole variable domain SAVISQKPSRDICQRGTSLTIQCQVDSQVTMMFWYRQQPGQSLTLIATANQGSEATYESGFVIDKFPISRPNLTFSTLTVSNMSPEDSSIYLCSGTGTTEAFFGQGTRLTVV.

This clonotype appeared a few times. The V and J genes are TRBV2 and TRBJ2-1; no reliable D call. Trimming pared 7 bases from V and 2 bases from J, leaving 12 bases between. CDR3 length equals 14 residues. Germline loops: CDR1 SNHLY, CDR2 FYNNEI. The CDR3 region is CASTVEIAYNEQFF. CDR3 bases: TGTGCCAGCACGGTTGAAATTGCCTACAATGAGCAGTTCTTC.

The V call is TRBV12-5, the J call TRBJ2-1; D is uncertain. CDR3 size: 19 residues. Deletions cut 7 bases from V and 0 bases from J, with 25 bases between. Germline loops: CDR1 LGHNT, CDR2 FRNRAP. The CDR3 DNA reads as TGTGCTAGTGCCACGGTGGAAGCCGTATACAGTTACTCCTACAATGAGCAGTTCTTC. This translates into CASATVEAVYSYSYNEQFF.

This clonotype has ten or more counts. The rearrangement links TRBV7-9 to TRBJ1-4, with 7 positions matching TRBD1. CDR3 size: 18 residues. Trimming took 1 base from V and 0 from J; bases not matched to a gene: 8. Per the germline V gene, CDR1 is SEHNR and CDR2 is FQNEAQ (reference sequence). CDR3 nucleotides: TGTGCCAGCAGCTTAGTTGTGGGACAGCGCTCAACTAATGAAAAACTGTTTTTT. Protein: CASSLVVGQRSTNEKLFF. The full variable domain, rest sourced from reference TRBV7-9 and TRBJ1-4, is DTGVSQNPRHKITKRGQNVTFRCDPISEHNRLYWYRQTLGQGPEFLTYFQNEAQLEKSRLLSDRFSAERPKGSFSTLEIQRTEQGDSAMYLCASSLVVGQRSTNEKLFFGSGTQLSVL.

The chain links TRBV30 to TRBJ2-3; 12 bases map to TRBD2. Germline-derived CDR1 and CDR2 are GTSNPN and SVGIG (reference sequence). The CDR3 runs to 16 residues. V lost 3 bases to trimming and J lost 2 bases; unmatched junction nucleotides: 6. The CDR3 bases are TGTGCCTGGAGCTTAGGACTAGCGGGAAACACAGATACGCAGTATTTT. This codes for CAWSLGLAGNTDTQYF.

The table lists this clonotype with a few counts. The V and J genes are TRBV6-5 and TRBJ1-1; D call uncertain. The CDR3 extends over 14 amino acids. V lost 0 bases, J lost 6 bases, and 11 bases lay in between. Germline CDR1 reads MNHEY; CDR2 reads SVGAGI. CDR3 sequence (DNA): TGTGCCAGCAGTTACTCGGCAGGTATGGCTGAAGCTTTCTTT. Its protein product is CASSYSAGMAEAFF.

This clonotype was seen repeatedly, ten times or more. Here the CDR3 reads CASSSRQERANTGELFF. The DNA of the CDR3 is TGTGCCAGCAGCTCCCGTCAAGAGCGGGCGAACACCGGGGAGCTGTTTTTT. V and J are TRBV7-8 and TRBJ2-2; D is possibly TRBD2 (6 bases). Germline V gives CDR1 SGHVS, CDR2 FQNEAQ. The V and J ends lost 4 bases and 0 bases respectively, with 15 bases between them. The length of the CDR3 is 17 residues.

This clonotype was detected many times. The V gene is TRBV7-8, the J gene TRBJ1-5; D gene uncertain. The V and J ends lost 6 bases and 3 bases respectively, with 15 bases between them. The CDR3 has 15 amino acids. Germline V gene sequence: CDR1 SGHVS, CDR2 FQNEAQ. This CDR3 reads CASSPQDGVNQPQHF. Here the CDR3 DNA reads TGTGCCAGCAGTCCCCAGGACGGGGTCAATCAGCCCCAGCATTTT. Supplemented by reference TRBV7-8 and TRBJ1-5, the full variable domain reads GAGVSQSPRYKVAKRGQDVALRCDPISGHVSLFWYQQALGQGPEFLTYFQNEAQLDKSGLPSDRFFAERPEGSVSTLKIQRTQQEDSAVYLCASSPQDGVNQPQHFGDGTRLSIL.

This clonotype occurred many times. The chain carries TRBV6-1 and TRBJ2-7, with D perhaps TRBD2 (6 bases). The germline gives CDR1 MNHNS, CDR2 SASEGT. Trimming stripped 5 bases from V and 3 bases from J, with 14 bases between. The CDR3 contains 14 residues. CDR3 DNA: TGTGCCAGCAGTCAACCGGGAGCCAACTACGAGCAGTACTTC. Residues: CASSQPGANYEQYF.

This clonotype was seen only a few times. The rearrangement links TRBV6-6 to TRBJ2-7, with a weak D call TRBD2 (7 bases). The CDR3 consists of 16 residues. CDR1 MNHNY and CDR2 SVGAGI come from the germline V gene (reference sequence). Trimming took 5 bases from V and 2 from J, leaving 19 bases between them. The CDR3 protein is CASSPRLMGGPYEQYF. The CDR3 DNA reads TGTGCCAGCAGTCCGCGATTAATGGGGGGGCCCTACGAGCAGTACTTC.

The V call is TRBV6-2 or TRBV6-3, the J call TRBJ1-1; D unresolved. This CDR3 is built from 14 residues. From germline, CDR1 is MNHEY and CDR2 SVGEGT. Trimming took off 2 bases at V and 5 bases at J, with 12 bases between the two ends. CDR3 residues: CASSYDQVGTEAFF. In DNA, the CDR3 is TGTGCCAGCAGTTACGATCAAGTGGGAACTGAAGCTTTCTTT.

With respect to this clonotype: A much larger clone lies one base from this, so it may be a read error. CDR3 nucleotide sequence: TGTGCCAGCAGCTCGACAGGGGGGTGTACTGAAGCTTTCTTT. Translated: CASSSTGGCTEAFF. V gene TRBV11-2 combines with J gene TRBJ1-1, with 9 nucleotides matching TRBD1. V trimming: 4 bases; J trimming: 5 bases; junction bases outside the gene matches: 5. Looked up from germline, CDR1 is SGHAT and CDR2 is FQNNGV. This CDR3 is 14 amino acids long.

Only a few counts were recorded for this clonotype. The CDR3 nucleotides are TGTGCCAGCAGTTCACTGGAGGACAGCCTAGCCAAAAACATTCAGTACTTC. Translating gives CASSSLEDSLAKNIQYF. The chain is built from TRBV28 and TRBJ2-4; D may be TRBD1 (6 bases). Germline-derived CDR1 and CDR2 are MDHEN and SYDVKM. V was cut by 4 bases and J by 0 bases, with 16 bases left in between. The CDR3 totals 17 residues. Full variable domain (missing parts from reference TRBV28 and TRBJ2-4): DVKVTQSSRYLVKRTGEKVFLECVQDMDHENMFWYRQDPGLGLRLIYFSYDVKMKEKGDIPEGYSVSREKKERFSLILESASTNQTSMYLCASSSLEDSLAKNIQYFGAGTRLSVL.

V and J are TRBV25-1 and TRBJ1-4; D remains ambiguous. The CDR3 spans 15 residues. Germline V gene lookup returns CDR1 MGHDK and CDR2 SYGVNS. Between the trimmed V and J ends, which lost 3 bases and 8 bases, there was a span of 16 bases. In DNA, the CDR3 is TGTGCCAGCAGTGATCAAGCCTTGGAGCGGGAAAAACTGTTTTTT. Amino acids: CASSDQALEREKLFF.

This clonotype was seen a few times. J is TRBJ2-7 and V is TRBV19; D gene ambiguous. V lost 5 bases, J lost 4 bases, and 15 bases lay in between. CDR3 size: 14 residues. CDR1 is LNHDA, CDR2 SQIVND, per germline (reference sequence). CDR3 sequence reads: CASSPPRGVYEQYF. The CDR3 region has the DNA TGTGCCAGTAGTCCCCCCCGTGGAGTGTACGAGCAGTACTTC.